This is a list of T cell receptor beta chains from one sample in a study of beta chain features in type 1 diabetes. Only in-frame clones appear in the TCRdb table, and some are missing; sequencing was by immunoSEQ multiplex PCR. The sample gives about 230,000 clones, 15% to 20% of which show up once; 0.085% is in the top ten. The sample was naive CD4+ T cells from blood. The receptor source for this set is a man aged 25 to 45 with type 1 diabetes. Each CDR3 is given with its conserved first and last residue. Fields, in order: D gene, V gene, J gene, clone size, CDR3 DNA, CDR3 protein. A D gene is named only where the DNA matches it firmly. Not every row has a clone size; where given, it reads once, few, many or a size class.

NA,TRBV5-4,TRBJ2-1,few,TGTGCCAGCAGCTTGTCAAGGAGCTCCTACAATGAGCAGTTCTTC,CASSLSRSSYNEQFF
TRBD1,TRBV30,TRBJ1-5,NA,TGTGCCTGGAGTGGGACAGGGGGAAATCAGCCCCAGCATTTT,CAWSGTGGNQPQHF
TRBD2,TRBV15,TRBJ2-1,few,TGTGCCACCAGCAGAGATCGCGGCGGGAGCTCCTACAATGAGCAGTTCTTC,CATSRDRGGSSYNEQFF
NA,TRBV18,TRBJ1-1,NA,TGTGCCAGCTCATCGACACTGAACACTGAAGCTTTCTTT,CASSSTLNTEAFF
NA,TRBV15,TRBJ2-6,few,TGTGCCACCAGCACCAGGGGATCTGGGGCCAACGTCCTGACTTTC,CATSTRGSGANVLTF
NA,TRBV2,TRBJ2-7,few,TGTGCCAGCAGTGACGACAGTACCTACGAGCAGTACTTC,CASSDDSTYEQYF
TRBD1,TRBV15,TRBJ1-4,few,TGTGCCACCAGCGGGGGACAGGGAGGAGAAAAACTGTTTTTT,CATSGGQGGEKLFF
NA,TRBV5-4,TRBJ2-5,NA,TGTGCCAGCAGCTTGGGCAGACAAGAGACCCAGTACTTC,CASSLGRQETQYF
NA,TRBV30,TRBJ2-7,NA,TGTGCCTGGAGGGTAACCGGTAAGGTCTACGAGCAGTACTTC,CAWRVTGKVYEQYF
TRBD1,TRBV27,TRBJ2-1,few,TGTGCCCCAGGGGGGACAGGGGGCAATGAGCAGTTCTTC,CAPGGTGGNEQFF
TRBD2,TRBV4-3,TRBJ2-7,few,TGCGCCAGCAGCCAAGAAACCGCTAGCGGAGCAACCTACGAGCAGTACTTC,CASSQETASGATYEQYF
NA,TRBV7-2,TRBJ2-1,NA,TGTGCCAGCAGCTTAGGGGCAGGGGAGCATGAGCAGTTCTTC,CASSLGAGEHEQFF
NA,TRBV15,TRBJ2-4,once,TGTGCCACCAGCAGAGGGGGCCAGGAAAACATTCAGTACTTC,CATSRGGQENIQYF
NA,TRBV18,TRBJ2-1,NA,TGTGCCAGCTCACCGAAGGGAGACAATGAGCAGTTCTTC,CASSPKGDNEQFF
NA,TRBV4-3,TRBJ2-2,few,TGCGCCAGCAGCCAAGTGCCGAGATGGCTCGGGGAGCTGTTTTTT,CASSQVPRWLGELFF
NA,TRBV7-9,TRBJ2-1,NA,TGTGCCAGCAGCTTAAGTGCGTATGACGGGGAGCAGTTCTTC,CASSLSAYDGEQFF
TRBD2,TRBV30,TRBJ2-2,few,TGTGCCTGGAGTAGGCTTCAGAGCGGGAGCCGTGCCGGGGAGCTGTTTTTT,CAWSRLQSGSRAGELFF
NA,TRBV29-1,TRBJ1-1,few,TGCAGCGGGGGGACAACCCAGAACACTGAAGCTTTCTTT,CSGGTTQNTEAFF
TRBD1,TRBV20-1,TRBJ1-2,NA,TGCAGTGCCGGGACAGGGTATGGCTACACCTTC,CSAGTGYGYTF
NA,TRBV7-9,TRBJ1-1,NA,TGTGCCAGCACCCCACAGGGGAACACTGAAGCTTTCTTT,CASTPQGNTEAFF
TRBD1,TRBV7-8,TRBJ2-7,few,TGTGCCAGCAGCTTGGTCGACAGGGGGTACGAGCAGTACTTC,CASSLVDRGYEQYF
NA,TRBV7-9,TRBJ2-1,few,TGTGCCAGCAGCTTCCCCCCAGCGGGTGAGCAGTTCTTC,CASSFPPAGEQFF
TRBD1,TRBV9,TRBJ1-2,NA,TGTGCCAGCAGCCCGAGGGGGCGCGGGGGCTACACCTTC,CASSPRGRGGYTF
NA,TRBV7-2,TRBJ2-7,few,TGTGCCAGCAGCTTAGTAGGGCCGGGAGAGCAGTACTTC,CASSLVGPGEQYF
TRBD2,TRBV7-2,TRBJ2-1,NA,TGTGCCAGCAGCGCTAGTGGACTAGCGAATGAGCAGTTCTTC,CASSASGLANEQFF
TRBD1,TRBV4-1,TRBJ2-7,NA,TGCGCCAGCAGCCATATGGACAGGGTTAACGAGCAGTACTTC,CASSHMDRVNEQYF
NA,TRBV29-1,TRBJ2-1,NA,TGCAGCGTCACCAAGTCCGGCTCCTACAATGAGCAGTTCTTC,CSVTKSGSYNEQFF
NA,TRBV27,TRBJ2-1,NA,TGTGCCAGCAGCCCTCAGTGGGGCAATGAGCAGTTCTTC,CASSPQWGNEQFF
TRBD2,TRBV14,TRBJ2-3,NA,TGTGCCAGCAGCCAAAGGACTCTAGCGGGAGGCACAGATACGCAGTATTTT,CASSQRTLAGGTDTQYF
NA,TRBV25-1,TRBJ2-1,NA,TGTGCCAGCAGTGATATCCGGGACCTCTACAATGAGCAGTTCTTC,CASSDIRDLYNEQFF
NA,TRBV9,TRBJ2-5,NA,TGTGCCAGCAGCGTAGCTTTGGGGCGAGAGACCCAGTACTTC,CASSVALGRETQYF
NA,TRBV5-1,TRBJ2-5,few,TGCGCCAGCAGCAGGTCAAGGGAACTAGGAGAGACCCAGTACTTC,CASSRSRELGETQYF
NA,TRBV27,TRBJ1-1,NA,TGTGCCAGCAGCGCTCAGGGGTACACTGAAGCTTTCTTT,CASSAQGYTEAFF
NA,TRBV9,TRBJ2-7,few,TGTGCCAGCAGCGTAGCGGAGAGCTCCTACGAGCAGTACTTC,CASSVAESSYEQYF